The clone carrying this T cell receptor beta chain was seen more than once but under ten times. Its antigen is not identified. This specimen comes from a study of T cell repertoires in cytomegalovirus infection. From germline, CDR1 is SNHLY and CDR2 FYNNEI. The CDR3 is 14 amino acids. The V gene lost 1 base and the J gene lost 5 bases, with 11 bases spanning the gap. Study observations and caveats: Dominating the ex vivo response were TCR beta clonotypes that were CMV-specific and HLA-C-restricted. There were carriers of CMV plus the relevant HLA, and cumulative public TCR beta family frequency identified them.

A single record per CDR3 protein comes from TCRdb applying MiXCR to the reads. The sample records 350,000 to 500,000 distinct CDR3 sequences, 30% to 40% being singletons. The receptor's source is a human donor in good health (CMV status not recorded). Some clones in this sample may be carry-over from other donors' samples. The specimen sequenced was PBMCs. The V gene is TRBV2, the J gene TRBJ2-5; D is possibly TRBD2 (5 bases). The CDR3 loop is CASSEVGGAETQYF. In nucleotides, the CDR3 is TGTGCCAGCAGTGAAGTAGGAGGTGCGGAGACCCAGTACTTC.